This T cell receptor beta chain was recorded in a study of blood T cells in healthy people across ages. Notes on the study in general: Both naive CD4+ cell counts and diversity were greater in long-lived donors than in aged donors. In these data, TCR beta diversity tracked strongly with naive T cell percentage.

Notes on this clonotype: Its antigen is as yet unknown.

Per germline, CDR1 SNHLY and CDR2 FYNNEI. This CDR3 has 14 residues. The germline V and J ends were trimmed by 2 bases and 0 bases, with 8 bases remaining between them. It was with a sample-barcoded 5' primer and a J-beta primer mix that a second PCR of about 6 to 12 cycles was run. MiXCR was run by TCRdb on the 5' RACE reads, yielding one entry per CDR3 protein. The sample yields over 600,000 distinct CDR3 sequences, roughly 20% seen once. Individuals who donated were healthy Caucasians from Russia aged roughly 6 to 100. Total RNA extraction produced at least 5.5 micrograms (per sample) for the study.

The chain carries TRBV2 and TRBJ2-7; D is unresolved. The source is a man in his 70s in good health. Sequencing was carried out using blood. CDR3 residues: CASSERADSYEQYF. The CDR3 DNA is TGTGCCAGCAGTGAACGGGCAGACTCCTACGAGCAGTACTTC.